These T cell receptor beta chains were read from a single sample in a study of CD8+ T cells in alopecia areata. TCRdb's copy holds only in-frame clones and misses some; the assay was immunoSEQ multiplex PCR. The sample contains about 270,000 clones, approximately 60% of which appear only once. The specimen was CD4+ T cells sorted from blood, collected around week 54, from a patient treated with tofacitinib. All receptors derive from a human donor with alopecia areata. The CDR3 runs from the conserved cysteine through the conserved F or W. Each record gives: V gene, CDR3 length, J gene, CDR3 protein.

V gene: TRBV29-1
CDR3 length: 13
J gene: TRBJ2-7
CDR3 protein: CSVERGQGYEQYF

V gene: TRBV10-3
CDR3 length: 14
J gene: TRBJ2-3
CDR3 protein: CAISEQGAGDTQYF

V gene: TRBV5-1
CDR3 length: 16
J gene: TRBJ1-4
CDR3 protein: CASSRDRIATNEKLFF

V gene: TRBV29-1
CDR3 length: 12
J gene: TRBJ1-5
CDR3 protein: CSVGSSNQPQHF

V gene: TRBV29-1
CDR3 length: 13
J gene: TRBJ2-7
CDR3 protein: CSVKKARSYEQYF

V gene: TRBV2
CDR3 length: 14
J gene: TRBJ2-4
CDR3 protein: CASRGDLAKNIQYF

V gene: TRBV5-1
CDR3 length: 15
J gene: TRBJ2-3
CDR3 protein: CASSLRGLGTDTQYF

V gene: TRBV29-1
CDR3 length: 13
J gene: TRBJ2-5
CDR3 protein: CSVLVDSQETQYF

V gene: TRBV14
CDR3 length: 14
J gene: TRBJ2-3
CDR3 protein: CASSRGLAIDTQYF

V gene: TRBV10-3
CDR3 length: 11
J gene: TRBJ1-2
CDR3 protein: CAIRDGDGYTF

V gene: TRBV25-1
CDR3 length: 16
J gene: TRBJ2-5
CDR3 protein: CASSERGNRGRETQYF

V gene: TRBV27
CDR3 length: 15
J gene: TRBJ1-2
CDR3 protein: CASKMSPEYGYGYTF

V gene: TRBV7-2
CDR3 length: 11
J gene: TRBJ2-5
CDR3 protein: CASTQGATQYF

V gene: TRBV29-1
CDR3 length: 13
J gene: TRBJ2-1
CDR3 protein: CSVLAGAYNEQFF

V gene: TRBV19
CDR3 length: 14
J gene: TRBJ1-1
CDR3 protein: CASSRQTMNTEAFF